Listed below are T cell receptor beta chains from one sample, sequenced in a study of T cell responses to AZD1222 COVID-19 vaccine. TCRdb keeps only in-frame clones here, not all; method: immunoSEQ multiplex PCR. The sample lists some 140,000 clones, around 90% occurring once. Sample: peripheral blood, taken on day 0 of AZD1222 vaccination. These TCRs come from an adult in good health. Both conserved end residues are part of each CDR3. Each record gives: V gene, J gene, clone size, D gene, CDR3 DNA, CDR3 protein. The D gene is left open where the match is weak. Clone sizes are given selectively: once, few, many, or a class where the clone is expanded.

>TRBV4-1|TRBJ2-2|.|TRBD1
TGCGCCAGCAGCACTCGGACAGGGGACACCGGGGAGCTGTTTTTT
CASSTRTGDTGELFF
>TRBV5-4|TRBJ2-7|.|.
TGTGCCAGCAGTCAGGTGGGCGGAGGCTACGAGCAGTACTTC
CASSQVGGGYEQYF
>TRBV18|TRBJ2-2|.|TRBD2
TGTGCCAGCTCATCGGGACTAGCGGGGACCGGGGAGCTGTTTTTT
CASSSGLAGTGELFF
>TRBV11-1|TRBJ1-1|.|.
TGTGCCAGCCACTTCCAAGGGGCGAACACTGAAGCTTTCTTT
CASHFQGANTEAFF
>TRBV7-8|TRBJ1-5|.|TRBD1
TGTGCCAGCAGCGGGGGACAGGGGATTGATCAGCCCCAGCATTTT
CASSGGQGIDQPQHF
>TRBV27|TRBJ1-1|few|.
TGTGCCAGCAGTTCATGGTCGGGGGGCACTGAAGCTTTCTTT
CASSSWSGGTEAFF
>TRBV28|TRBJ2-1|.|TRBD2
TGTGCCAGCACTATAGGGGGACTAGCGGCCTACAATGAGCAGTTCTTC
CASTIGGLAAYNEQFF
>TRBV2|TRBJ1-1|.|TRBD1
TGTGCCAGCAGTGACGGGACAGGTTACACTGAAGCTTTCTTT
CASSDGTGYTEAFF
>TRBV5-4|TRBJ1-2|.|.
TGTGCCAGCAGCGAGTCGCCGGAGCCGGCTGGCTACACCTTC
CASSESPEPAGYTF
>TRBV2|TRBJ1-5|.|.
TGTGCCAGCAGTGAGGGGCAGCAGCAGCCCCAGCATTTT
CASSEGQQQPQHF
>TRBV2|TRBJ2-1|.|.
TGTGCCAGCACCCCGGGACTTACCTACAATGAGCAGTTCTTC
CASTPGLTYNEQFF
>TRBV18|TRBJ1-5|.|.
TGTGCCAGCTCCCCCGGGACTCCAGGCAATCAGCCCCAGCATTTT
CASSPGTPGNQPQHF
>TRBV29-1|TRBJ2-1|.|.
TGCAGCGTTACAACGGGGGAGCAGTTCTTC
CSVTTGEQFF
>TRBV28|TRBJ2-1|.|TRBD2
TGTGCCAGCAGTTTATGGTCCGGACTAGTTGGTAATGAGCAGTTCTTC
CASSLWSGLVGNEQFF
>TRBV28|TRBJ2-5|.|.
TGTGCCAGCAGTCCTCGGATCCGGGGGACCCAGTACTTC
CASSPRIRGTQYF
>TRBV9|TRBJ1-3|once|TRBD1
TGTGCCAGCAGCGAGGGGACAGGGGTATTTGGAAACACCATATATTTT
CASSEGTGVFGNTIYF
>TRBV7-2|TRBJ1-5|.|.
TGTGCCAGCAGCTTACTGTCGGGGGGAGAAAATCAGCCCCAGCATTTT
CASSLLSGGENQPQHF
>TRBV3-1/TRBV3-2|TRBJ1-2|once|.
TGTGCCAGCAGCCTTCACACGGCGGGTGGCTACACCTTC
CASSLHTAGGYTF
>TRBV19|TRBJ1-1|.|.
TGTGCCAGTATCTTGAACGGAGGGGCCGCTTTCTTT
CASILNGGAAFF
>TRBV5-1|TRBJ1-2|.|.
TGCGCCAGCAGCTTGGGGGGACACGACTATGGCTACACCTTC
CASSLGGHDYGYTF
>TRBV11-2|TRBJ2-2|.|TRBD2
TGTGCCAGCAGCTCTAGCGGGGGGGCCGGCGGGGAGCTGTTTTTT
CASSSSGGAGGELFF
>TRBV10-2|TRBJ1-2|.|TRBD1
TGCGCCAGCAGTGAGTCGGCGGCAGGGGGACCCCATGGCTACACCTTC
CASSESAAGGPHGYTF
>TRBV24-1|TRBJ2-1|once|TRBD1
TGTGCCACCTCACCGCCGGGACAGGGCAATGAGCAGTTCTTC
CATSPPGQGNEQFF
>TRBV18|TRBJ2-1|.|.
TGTGCCAGCTCACCACTTTCGAGAAGGGGGAGAAGCTCCTACAATGAGCAGTTCTTC
CASSPLSRRGRSSYNEQFF
>TRBV2|TRBJ1-5|once|TRBD1
TGTGCCAGCAGCGGGACAGGGGGAAACAATCAGCCCCAGCATTTT
CASSGTGGNNQPQHF
>TRBV19|TRBJ2-7|.|TRBD1
TGTGCCAGTAGTCCGGGACAGGGGGTAGACGAGCAGTACTTC
CASSPGQGVDEQYF
>TRBV29-1|TRBJ1-1|.|TRBD1
TGCAGCGTCCCAATCACAGGGGCTACTGAAGCTTTCTTT
CSVPITGATEAFF
>TRBV19|TRBJ2-2|.|.
TGTGCCAGTAGTATTGCGGGTTCGGTTTATGGCGGGGAGCTGTTTTTT
CASSIAGSVYGGELFF
>TRBV7-9|TRBJ2-6|.|.
TGTGCCAGCAGCTTCCGTGAATCTGGGGCCAACGTCCTGACTTTC
CASSFRESGANVLTF
>TRBV7-2|TRBJ1-2|.|TRBD1
TGTGCCAGTTTACAGGGGGCCTACTATGGCTACACCTTC
CASLQGAYYGYTF
>TRBV19|TRBJ1-2|.|.
TGTGCCAGTAGTATTGACAGCCTCTATGGCTACACCTTC
CASSIDSLYGYTF
>TRBV19|TRBJ2-7|.|TRBD2
TGTGCCAGTAGTATCAACGACCTGGGGACTGGGCGGGAGCTTTCCTACGAGCAGTACTTC
CASSINDLGTGRELSYEQYF
>TRBV28|TRBJ2-7|.|.
TGTGCCAGCAGGTCGGGGAACAGTCGGACCTACGAGCAGTACTTC
CASRSGNSRTYEQYF
>TRBV3-1/TRBV3-2|TRBJ1-3|.|.
TGTGCCAGCAGCCCGGGGGGGGTCTCTGGAAACACCATATATTTT
CASSPGGVSGNTIYF
>TRBV7-9|TRBJ1-6|.|TRBD1
TGTGCCAGCAGCTCCGAGGGACAGGGTAATTCACCCCTCCACTTT
CASSSEGQGNSPLHF
>TRBV6-5|TRBJ1-2|.|TRBD1
TGTGCCAGCAGGCCGGAGACAGGGGGGATCTATGGCTACACCTTC
CASRPETGGIYGYTF